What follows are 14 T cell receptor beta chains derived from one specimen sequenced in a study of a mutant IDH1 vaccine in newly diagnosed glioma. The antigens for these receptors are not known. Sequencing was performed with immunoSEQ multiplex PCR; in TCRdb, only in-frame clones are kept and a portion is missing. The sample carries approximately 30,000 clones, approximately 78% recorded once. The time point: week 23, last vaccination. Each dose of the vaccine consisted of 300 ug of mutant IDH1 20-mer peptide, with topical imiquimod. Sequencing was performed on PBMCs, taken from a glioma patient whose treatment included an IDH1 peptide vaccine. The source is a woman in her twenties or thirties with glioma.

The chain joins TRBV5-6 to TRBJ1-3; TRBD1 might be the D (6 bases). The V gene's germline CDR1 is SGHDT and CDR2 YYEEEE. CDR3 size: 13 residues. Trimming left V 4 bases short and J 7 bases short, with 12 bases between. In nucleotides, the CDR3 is TGTGCCAGCAGCCAACAGGGAGTTAACACCATATATTTT. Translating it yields CASSQQGVNTIYF.

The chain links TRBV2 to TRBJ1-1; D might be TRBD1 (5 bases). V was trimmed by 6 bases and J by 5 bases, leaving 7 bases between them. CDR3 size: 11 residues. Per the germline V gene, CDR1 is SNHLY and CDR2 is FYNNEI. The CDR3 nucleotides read TGTGCCAGCAGGGGGCGAACTGAAGCTTTCTTT. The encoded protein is CASRGRTEAFF.

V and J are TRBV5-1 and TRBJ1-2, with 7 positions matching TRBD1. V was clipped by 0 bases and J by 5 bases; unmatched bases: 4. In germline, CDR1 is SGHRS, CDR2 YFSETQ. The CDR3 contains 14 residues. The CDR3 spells CASSLAQGGYGYTF. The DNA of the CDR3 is TGCGCCAGCAGCTTGGCTCAGGGGGGATATGGCTACACCTTC.

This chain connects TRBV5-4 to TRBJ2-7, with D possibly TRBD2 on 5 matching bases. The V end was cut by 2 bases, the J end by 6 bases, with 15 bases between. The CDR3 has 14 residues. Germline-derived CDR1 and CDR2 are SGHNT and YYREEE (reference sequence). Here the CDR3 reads CASSFDGGGSEQYF. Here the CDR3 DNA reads TGTGCCAGCAGCTTTGATGGCGGAGGCTCCGAGCAGTACTTC.

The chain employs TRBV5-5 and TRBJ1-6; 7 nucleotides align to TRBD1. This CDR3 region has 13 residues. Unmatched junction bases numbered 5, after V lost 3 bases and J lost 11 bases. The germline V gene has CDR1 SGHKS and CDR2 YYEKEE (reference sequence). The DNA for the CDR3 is TGTGCCAGCAGCTCCAGGGGGACGACACCCCTCCACTTT. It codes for CASSSRGTTPLHF.

CDR3 DNA sequence: TGCAGCGTTGACCCAATAGAGGACTATGGCTACACCTTC. It codes for CSVDPIEDYGYTF. This chain connects TRBV29-1 to TRBJ1-2; no clear D gene. The CDR3 runs to 13 residues. Germline lookup yields CDR1 SQVTM and CDR2 ANQGSEA. V was pared by 3 bases and J by 3 bases, with 11 bases between.

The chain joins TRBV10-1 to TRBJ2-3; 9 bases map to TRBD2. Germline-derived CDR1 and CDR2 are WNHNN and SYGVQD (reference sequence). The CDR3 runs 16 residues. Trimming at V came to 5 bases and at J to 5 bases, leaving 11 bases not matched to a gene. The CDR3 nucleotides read TGCGCCAGCAGTAAGGTAGCGGGGGCCAATGGAGATACGCAGTATTTT. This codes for CASSKVAGANGDTQYF.

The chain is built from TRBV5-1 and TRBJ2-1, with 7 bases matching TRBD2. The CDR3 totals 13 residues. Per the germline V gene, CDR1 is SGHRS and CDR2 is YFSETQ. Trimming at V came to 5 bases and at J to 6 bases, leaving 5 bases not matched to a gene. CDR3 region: CASRASGANEQFF. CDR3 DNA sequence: TGCGCCAGCAGAGCCAGCGGGGCCAATGAGCAGTTCTTC.

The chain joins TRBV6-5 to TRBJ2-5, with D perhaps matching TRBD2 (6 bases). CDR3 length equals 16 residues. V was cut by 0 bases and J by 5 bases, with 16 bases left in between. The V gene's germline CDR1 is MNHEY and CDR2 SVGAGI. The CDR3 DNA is TGTGCCAGCAGTTACTCGAGTCGACGGCGGGATGAGACCCAGTACTTC. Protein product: CASSYSSRRRDETQYF.

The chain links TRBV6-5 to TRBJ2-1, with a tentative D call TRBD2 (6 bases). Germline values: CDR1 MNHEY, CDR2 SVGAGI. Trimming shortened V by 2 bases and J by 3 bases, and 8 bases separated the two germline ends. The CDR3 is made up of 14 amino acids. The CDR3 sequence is CASSYGGSYNEQFF. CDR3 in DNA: TGTGCCAGCAGTTACGGGGGGAGCTACAATGAGCAGTTCTTC.

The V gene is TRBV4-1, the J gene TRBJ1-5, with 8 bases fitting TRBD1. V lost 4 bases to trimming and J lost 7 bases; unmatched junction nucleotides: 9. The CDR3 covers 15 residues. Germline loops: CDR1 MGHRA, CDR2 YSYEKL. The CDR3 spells CASSLTDRGWQPQHF. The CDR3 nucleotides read TGCGCCAGCAGCCTCACCGACAGGGGTTGGCAGCCCCAGCATTTT.

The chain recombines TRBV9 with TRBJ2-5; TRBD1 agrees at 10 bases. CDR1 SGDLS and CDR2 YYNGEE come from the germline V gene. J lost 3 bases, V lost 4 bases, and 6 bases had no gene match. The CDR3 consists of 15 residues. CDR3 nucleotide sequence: TGTGCCAGCAGCCCCAGACAGGGGGCGGAAGAGACCCAGTACTTC. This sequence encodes CASSPRQGAEETQYF.

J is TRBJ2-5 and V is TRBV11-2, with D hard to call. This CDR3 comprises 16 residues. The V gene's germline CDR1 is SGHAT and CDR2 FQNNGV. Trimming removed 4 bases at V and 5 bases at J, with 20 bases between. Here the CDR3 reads CASSSRQTSHGETQYF. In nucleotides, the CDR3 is TGTGCCAGCAGCTCGCGTCAGACAAGCCATGGGGAGACCCAGTACTTC.

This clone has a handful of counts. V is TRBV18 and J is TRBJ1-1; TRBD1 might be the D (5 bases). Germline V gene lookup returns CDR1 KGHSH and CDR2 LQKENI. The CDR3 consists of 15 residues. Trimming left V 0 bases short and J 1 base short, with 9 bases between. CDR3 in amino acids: CASSPPGHSNTEAFF. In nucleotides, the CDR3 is TGTGCCAGCTCACCACCCGGACACTCGAACACTGAAGCTTTCTTT.